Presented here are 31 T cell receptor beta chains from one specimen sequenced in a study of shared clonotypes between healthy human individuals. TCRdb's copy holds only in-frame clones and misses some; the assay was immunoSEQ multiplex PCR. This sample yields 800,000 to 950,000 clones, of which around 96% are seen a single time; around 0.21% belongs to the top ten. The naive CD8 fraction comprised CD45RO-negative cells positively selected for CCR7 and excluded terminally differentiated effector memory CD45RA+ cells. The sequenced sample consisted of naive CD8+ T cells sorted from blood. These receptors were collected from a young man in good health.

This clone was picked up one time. The CDR3 loop is CASSIRLASGWEQYF. The CDR3, as DNA: TGTGCCAGCAGCATTAGACTAGCGTCGGGTTGGGAGCAGTACTTC. The genes are TRBV11-2 and TRBJ2-7; 8 bases align to TRBD2. This CDR3 spans 15 amino acids. Germline V gene data show CDR1 as SGHAT and CDR2 as FQNNGV. After removal of 5 bases from V and 7 bases from J, the junction contained 13 bases not matched to a gene.

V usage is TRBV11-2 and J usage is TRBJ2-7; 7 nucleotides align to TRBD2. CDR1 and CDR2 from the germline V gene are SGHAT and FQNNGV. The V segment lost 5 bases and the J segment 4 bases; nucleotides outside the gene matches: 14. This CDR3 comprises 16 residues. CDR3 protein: CASSGGEVDNEYEQYF. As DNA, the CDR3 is TGTGCCAGCAGCGGGGGGGAAGTTGACAACGAGTACGAGCAGTACTTC.

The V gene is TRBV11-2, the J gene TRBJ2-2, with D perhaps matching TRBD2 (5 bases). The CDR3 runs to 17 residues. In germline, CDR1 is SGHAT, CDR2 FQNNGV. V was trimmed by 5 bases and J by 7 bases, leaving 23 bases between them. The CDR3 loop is CASSPSAASLVIGELFF. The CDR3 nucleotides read TGTGCCAGCAGCCCATCAGCGGCTAGTCTCGTCATCGGGGAGCTGTTTTTT.

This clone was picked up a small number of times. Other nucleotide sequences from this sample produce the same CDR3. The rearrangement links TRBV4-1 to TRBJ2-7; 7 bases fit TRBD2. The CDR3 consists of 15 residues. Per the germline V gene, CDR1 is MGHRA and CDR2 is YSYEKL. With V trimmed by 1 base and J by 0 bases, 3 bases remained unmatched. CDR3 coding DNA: TGCGCCAGCAGCCAAGTGGCTAGCGGCTCCTACGAGCAGTACTTC. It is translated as CASSQVASGSYEQYF.

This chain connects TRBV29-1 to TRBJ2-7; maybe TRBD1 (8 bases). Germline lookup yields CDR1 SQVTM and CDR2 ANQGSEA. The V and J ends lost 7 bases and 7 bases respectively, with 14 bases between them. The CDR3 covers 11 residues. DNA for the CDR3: TGCAGCGGCAGGGGGCGGGGGGAGCAGTACTTC. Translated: CSGRGRGEQYF.

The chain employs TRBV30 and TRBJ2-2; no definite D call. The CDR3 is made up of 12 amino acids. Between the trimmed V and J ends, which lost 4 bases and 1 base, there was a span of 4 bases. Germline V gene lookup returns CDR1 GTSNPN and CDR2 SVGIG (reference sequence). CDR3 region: CAWKKNTGELFF. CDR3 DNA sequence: TGTGCCTGGAAGAAGAACACCGGGGAGCTGTTTTTT.

The DNA for the CDR3 is TGTGCCAGCAGCTCCTCCTGGACTAGCGGGTCCTACGAGCAGTACTTC. Encoded protein: CASSSSWTSGSYEQYF. This chain links TRBV7-9 with TRBJ2-7; TRBD2 aligns across 11 bases. This CDR3 contains 16 residues. Germline assignment: CDR1 SEHNR and CDR2 FQNEAQ (reference sequence). J lost 1 base, V lost 4 bases, and 6 bases had no gene match.

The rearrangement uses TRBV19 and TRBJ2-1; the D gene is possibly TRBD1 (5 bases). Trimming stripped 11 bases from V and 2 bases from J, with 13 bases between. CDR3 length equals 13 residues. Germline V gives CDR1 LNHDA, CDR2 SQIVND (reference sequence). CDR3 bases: TGTGCCTCATGGGGCCCAACCTACAATGAGCAGTTCTTC. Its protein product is CASWGPTYNEQFF.

The CDR3 bases are TGTGCCACCACTACACTCGCTAGCACAGATACGCAGTATTTT. Amino acid sequence: CATTTLASTDTQYF. The rearrangement joins TRBV7-8 to TRBJ2-3; D not certain. Germline V CDR1 and CDR2: SGHVS, FQNEAQ. This CDR3 is 14 amino acids long. Trimming took 10 bases from V and 0 from J, leaving 14 bases between them.

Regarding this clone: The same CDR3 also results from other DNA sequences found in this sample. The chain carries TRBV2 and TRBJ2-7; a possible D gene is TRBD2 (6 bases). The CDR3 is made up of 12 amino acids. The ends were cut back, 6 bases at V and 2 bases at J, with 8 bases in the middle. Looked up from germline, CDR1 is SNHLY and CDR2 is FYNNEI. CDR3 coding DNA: TGTGCCAGCAGGGGGGGACCCTACGAGCAGTACTTC. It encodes CASRGGPYEQYF.

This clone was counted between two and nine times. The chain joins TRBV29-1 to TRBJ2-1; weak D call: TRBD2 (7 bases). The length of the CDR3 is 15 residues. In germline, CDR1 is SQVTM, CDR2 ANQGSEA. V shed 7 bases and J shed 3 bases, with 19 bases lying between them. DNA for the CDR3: TGCAGCGCCAGGGAGGGGGAGATGATCTACAATGAGCAGTTCTTC. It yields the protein CSAREGEMIYNEQFF.

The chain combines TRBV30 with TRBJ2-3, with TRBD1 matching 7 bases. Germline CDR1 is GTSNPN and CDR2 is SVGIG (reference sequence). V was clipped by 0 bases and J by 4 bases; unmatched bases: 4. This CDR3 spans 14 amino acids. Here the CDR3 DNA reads TGTGCCTGGAGTGTCAGGGGGAGCTCAGATACGCAGTATTTT. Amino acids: CAWSVRGSSDTQYF.

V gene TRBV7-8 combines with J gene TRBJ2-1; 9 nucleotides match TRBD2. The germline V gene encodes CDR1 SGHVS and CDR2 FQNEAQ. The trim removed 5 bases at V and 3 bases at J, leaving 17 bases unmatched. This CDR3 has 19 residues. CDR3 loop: CASSEYKVPVAGDYNEQFF. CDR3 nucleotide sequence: TGTGCCAGCAGCGAATATAAGGTCCCGGTAGCGGGAGACTACAATGAGCAGTTCTTC.

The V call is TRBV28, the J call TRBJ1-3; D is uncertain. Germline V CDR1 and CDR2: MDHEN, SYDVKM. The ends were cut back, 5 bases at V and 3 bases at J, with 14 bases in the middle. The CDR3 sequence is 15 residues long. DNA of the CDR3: TGTGCCAGCAGTCCACCCCCCGGGTTTGGAAACACCATATATTTT. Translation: CASSPPPGFGNTIYF.

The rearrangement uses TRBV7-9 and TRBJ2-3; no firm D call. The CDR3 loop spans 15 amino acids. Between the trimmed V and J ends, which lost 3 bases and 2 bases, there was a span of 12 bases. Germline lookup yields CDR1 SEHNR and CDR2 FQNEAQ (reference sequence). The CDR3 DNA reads TGTGCCAGCAGCTTTTTGTCTCCAGCCACAGATACGCAGTATTTT. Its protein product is CASSFLSPATDTQYF.

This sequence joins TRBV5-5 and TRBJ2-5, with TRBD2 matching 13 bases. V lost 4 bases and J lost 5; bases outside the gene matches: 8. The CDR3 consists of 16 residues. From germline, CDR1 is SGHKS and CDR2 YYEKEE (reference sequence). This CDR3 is CASSITSGRVQETQYF. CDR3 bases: TGTGCCAGCAGCATTACTAGCGGGAGGGTTCAGGAGACCCAGTACTTC.

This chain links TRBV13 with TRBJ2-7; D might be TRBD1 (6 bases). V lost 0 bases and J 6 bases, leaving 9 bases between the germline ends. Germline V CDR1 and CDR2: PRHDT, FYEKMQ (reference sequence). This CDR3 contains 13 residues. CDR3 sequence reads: CASSLGTGFEQYF. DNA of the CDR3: TGTGCCAGCAGCTTAGGCACAGGGTTCGAGCAGTACTTC. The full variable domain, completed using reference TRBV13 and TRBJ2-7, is AAGVIQSPRHLIKEKRETATLKCYPIPRHDTVYWYQQGPGQDPQFLISFYEKMQSDKGSIPDRFSAQQFSDYHSELNMSSLELGDSALYFCASSLGTGFEQYFGPGTRLTVT.

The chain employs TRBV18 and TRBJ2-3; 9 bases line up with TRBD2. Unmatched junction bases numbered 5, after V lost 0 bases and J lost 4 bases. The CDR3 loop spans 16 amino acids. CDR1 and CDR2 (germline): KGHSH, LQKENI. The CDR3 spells CASSPPAGGPSDTQYF. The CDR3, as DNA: TGTGCCAGCTCACCACCCGCGGGAGGGCCCTCAGATACGCAGTATTTT.

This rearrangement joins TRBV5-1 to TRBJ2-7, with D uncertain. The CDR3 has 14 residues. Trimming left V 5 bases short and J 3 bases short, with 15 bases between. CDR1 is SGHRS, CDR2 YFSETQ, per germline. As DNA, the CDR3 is TGCGCCAGCAGTGTCGACGCCGACCTCTACGAGCAGTACTTC. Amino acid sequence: CASSVDADLYEQYF.

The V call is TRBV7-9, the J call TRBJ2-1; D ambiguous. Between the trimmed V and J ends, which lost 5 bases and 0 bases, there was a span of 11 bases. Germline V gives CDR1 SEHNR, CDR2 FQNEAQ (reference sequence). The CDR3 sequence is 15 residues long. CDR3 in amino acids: CASSPRRSSYNEQFF. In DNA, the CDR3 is TGTGCCAGCAGCCCACGGCGGAGCTCCTACAATGAGCAGTTCTTC.

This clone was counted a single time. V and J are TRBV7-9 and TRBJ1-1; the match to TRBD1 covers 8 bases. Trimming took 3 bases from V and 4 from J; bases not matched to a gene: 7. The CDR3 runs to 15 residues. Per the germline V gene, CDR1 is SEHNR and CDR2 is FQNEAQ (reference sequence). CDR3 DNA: TGTGCCAGCAGCTTCTCCCAGACAGGGGTCACTGAAGCTTTCTTT. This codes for CASSFSQTGVTEAFF.

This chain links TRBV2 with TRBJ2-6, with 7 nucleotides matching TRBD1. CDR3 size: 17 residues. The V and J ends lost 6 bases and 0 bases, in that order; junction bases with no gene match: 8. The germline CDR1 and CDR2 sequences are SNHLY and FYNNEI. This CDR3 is CASRGPGQTSGANVLTF. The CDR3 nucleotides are TGTGCCAGCAGGGGACCGGGACAGACCTCTGGGGCCAACGTCCTGACTTTC. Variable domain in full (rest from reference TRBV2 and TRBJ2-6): EPEVTQTPSHQVTQMGQEVILRCVPISNHLYFYWYRQILGQKVEFLVSFYNNEISEKSEIFDDQFSVERPDGSNFTLKIRSTKLEDSAMYFCASRGPGQTSGANVLTFGAGSRLTVL.

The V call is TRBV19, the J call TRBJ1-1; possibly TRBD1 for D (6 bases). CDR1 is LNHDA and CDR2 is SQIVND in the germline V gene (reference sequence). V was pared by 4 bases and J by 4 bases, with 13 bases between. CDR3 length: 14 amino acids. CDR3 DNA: TGTGCCAGTAGTAGCTACAGGGTCGCCACTGAAGCTTTCTTT. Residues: CASSSYRVATEAFF.

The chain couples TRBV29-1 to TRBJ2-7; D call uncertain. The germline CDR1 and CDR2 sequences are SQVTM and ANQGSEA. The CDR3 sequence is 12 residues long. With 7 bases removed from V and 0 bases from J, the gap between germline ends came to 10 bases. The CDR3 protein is CSAWISSYEQYF. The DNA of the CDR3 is TGCAGCGCCTGGATTAGCTCCTACGAGCAGTACTTC.

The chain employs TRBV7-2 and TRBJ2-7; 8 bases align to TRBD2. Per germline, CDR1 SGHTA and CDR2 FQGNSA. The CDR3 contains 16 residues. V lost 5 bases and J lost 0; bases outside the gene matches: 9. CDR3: CASSPAAGALSYEQYF. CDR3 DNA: TGTGCCAGCAGCCCCGCAGCGGGAGCGCTCTCCTACGAGCAGTACTTC. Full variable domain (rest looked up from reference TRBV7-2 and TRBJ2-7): GAGVSQSPSNKVTEKGKDVELRCDPISGHTALYWYRQSLGQGLEFLIYFQGNSAPDKSGLPSDRFSAERTGGSVSTLTIQRTQQEDSAVYLCASSPAAGALSYEQYFGPGTRLTVT.

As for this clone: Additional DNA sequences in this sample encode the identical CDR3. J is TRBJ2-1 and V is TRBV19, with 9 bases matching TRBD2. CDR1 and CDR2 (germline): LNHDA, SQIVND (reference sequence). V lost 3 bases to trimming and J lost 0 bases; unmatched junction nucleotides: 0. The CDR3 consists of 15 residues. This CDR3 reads CASSISGSSYNEQFF. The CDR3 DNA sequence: TGTGCCAGTAGTATTAGCGGGAGCTCCTACAATGAGCAGTTCTTC.

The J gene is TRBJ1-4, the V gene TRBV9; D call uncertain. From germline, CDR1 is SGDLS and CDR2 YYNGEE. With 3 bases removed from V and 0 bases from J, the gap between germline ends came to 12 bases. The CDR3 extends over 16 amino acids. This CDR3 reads CASSAGQSATNEKLFF. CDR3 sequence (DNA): TGTGCCAGCAGCGCCGGTCAATCTGCAACTAATGAAAAACTGTTTTTT.

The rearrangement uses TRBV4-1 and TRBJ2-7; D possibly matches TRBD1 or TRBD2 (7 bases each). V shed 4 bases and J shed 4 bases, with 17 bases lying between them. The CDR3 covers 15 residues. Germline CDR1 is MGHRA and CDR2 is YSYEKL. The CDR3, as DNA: TGCGCCAGCAGCCTCTTGCCCCAGGGGGGGTACGAGCAGTACTTC. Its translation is CASSLLPQGGYEQYF.

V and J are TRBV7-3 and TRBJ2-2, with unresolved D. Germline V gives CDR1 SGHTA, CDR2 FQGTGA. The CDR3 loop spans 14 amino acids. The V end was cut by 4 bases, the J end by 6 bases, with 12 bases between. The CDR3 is CASSSPDGPGELFF. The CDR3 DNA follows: TGTGCCAGCAGCTCCCCGGACGGACCCGGGGAGCTGTTTTTT.

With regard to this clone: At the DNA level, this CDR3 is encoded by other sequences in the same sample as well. The DNA for the CDR3 is TGTGCCAGCAGCGACGGGTACGAGCAGTACTTC. This sequence encodes CASSDGYEQYF. This chain connects TRBV7-9 to TRBJ2-7; D is unresolved. Germline CDR1 and CDR2: SEHNR and FQNEAQ (reference sequence). Deletions cut 5 bases from V and 4 bases from J, with 6 bases between. This CDR3 region has 11 residues.

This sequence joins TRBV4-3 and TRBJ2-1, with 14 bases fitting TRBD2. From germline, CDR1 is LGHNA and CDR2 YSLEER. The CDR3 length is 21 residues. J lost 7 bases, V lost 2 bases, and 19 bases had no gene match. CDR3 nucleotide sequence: TGCGCCAGCAGCCAAATTCCGGGACAGGGGACTAGCGGGAGCTATGATAATGAGCAGTTCTTC. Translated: CASSQIPGQGTSGSYDNEQFF.